The source of this T cell receptor beta chain is a study of T cell responses to AZD1222 COVID-19 vaccine. Regarding the study as a whole: Close to half of spike-specific TCRs reportedly recognize unmutated variant regions. Among vaccine-associated CD4 TCRs, coverage spanned spike, with dominance at 160-218 and 743-854. Researchers took repertoire samples only after the peak T cell response had come. White British ancestry dominated among donors, who included more females, and clonal diversity was possibly underestimated.

A remark on this clone: Antigen unknown.

The germline V and J ends were trimmed by 4 bases and 7 bases, with 12 bases remaining between them. Looked up from germline, CDR1 is KGHDR and CDR2 is SFDVKD. CDR3 size: 13 residues. Measured with immunoSEQ multiplex PCR; TCRdb has only the in-frame clones, and not every one. This sample has 45,000 to 60,000 clones, with approximately 84% found just once. The rearrangement uses TRBV24-1 and TRBJ1-2; D not resolved. This receptor was taken from an adult in good health. Sample: peripheral blood, taken on day 0 of AZD1222 vaccination. The CDR3 DNA reads TGTGCCACCAGTGAATTTGTGGGCGGTGGCTACACCTTC. It translates to CATSEFVGGGYTF.